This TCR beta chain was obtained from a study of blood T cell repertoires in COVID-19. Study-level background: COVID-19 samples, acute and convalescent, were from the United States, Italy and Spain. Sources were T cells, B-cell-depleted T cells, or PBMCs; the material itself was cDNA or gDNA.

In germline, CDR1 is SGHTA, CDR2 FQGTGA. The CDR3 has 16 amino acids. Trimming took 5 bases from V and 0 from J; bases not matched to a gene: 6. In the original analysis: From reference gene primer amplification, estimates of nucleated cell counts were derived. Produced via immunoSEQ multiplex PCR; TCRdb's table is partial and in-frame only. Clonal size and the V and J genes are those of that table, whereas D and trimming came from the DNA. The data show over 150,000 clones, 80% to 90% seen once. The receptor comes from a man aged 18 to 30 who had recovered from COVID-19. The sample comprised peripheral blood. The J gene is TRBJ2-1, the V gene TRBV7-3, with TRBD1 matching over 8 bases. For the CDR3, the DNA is TGTGCCAGCAGCCCGCGGACAGGGAGCTCCTACAATGAGCAGTTCTTC. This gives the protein CASSPRTGSSYNEQFF. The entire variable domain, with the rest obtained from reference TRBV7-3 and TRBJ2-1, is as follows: GAGVSQTPSNKVTEKGKYVELRCDPISGHTALYWYRQSLGQGPEFLIYFQGTGAADDSGLPNDRFFAVRPEGSVSTLKIQRTERGDSAVYLCASSPRTGSSYNEQFFGPGTRLTVL.